One T cell receptor beta chain is described in this entry. Its antigen is undetermined. A read error is possible here, since a much larger clone lies one base away. This entry is derived from a study of human T cells and chemical hapten exposure. Turning to the study itself: An area of 2 cm by approximately 2 cm on upper inner arm skin received 2% DPC for sensitization. Per-sample TCR yield variability stemmed mainly from small pooled library volume differences. Each patient's scalp received weekly diphenylcyclopropenone throughout the approximately 24-week study. Study results and limitations: Each of the donors had alopecia, so their immune responses may not resemble those of healthy people.

V lost 8 bases, J lost 4 bases, and 16 bases lay in between. The CDR3 sequence is 14 residues long. The time point denotes: patch test 3, about 24 weeks after DPC sensitization. Treatment here: therapeutic diphenylcyclopropenone sensitization with weekly scalp DPC. Each CDR3 protein gets one entry after TCRdb re-called the RACE reads with MiXCR. This sample carries tens of thousands of distinct CDR3 sequences, 11% of them seen once, and the ten largest clones take roughly 1.3%. The material sequenced was whole blood, taken in connection with sensitization to the hapten diphenylcyclopropenone (DPC). The V call is TRBV12-3 or TRBV12-4, the J call TRBJ2-3, with unresolved D. The sequence was obtained from a woman aged 45 to 65 with alopecia areata. Some clones in this sample may be carry-over from other donors' samples. The CDR3 spells CASCESRGPDTQYF. The CDR3 nucleotides are TGTGCCAGCTGTGAGTCTCGTGGGCCAGATACGCAGTATTTT.